This T cell receptor (beta chain) was captured by sequencing in a study of Tregs in tolerant kidney transplant recipients. CD4+CD25+CD127- Tregs, CD4+CD25- non-Tregs, CD4 and CD8 cells were sorted. An overnight rest at 37°C with around 210 IU/ml IL-2 preceded regulatory T cell sorting from thawed PBMCs. Germline CDR1 is KGHSH and CDR2 is LQKENI. This CDR3 has 16 amino acids. With 0 bases clipped from V and 3 bases from J, the junction kept 7 bases outside the gene matches. Sequencing used immunoSEQ multiplex PCR; TCRdb keeps in-frame clones, though not all of them. Altogether around 43,000 clones are present, under 95% being singletons, with the ten largest covering around 0.67%. Overall study results and limits: The most relevant donor-specific Treg TCRbeta repertoire apparently came from expansion with activated donor B cells. Findings come from small patient numbers and require larger validation.

This clone appeared once. Its matching antigen is unknown. The receptor comes from a human donor in good health. The V call is TRBV18, the J call TRBJ1-1, with 7 bases aligning to TRBD1. The sample comprised Tregs from blood. This CDR3 reads CASSPPGRGGYTEAFF. The CDR3 nucleotides are TGTGCCAGCTCACCACCGGGCAGGGGGGGGTACACTGAAGCTTTCTTT.